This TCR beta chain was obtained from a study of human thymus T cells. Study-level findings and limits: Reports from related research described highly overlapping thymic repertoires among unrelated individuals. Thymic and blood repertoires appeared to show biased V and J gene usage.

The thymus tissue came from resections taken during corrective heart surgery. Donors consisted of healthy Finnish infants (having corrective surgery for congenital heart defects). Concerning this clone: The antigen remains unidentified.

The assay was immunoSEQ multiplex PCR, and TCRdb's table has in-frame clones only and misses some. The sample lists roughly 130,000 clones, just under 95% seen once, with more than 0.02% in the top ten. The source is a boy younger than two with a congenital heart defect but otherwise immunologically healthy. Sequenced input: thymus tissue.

The CDR3 loop reads CATGGEVNQPQHF. The CDR3 DNA sequence: TGTGCAACAGGGGGAGAAGTTAATCAGCCCCAGCATTTT. V and J are TRBV2 and TRBJ1-5, with TRBD1 matching 8 bases. The CDR3 length is 13 residues. The germline gives CDR1 SNHLY, CDR2 FYNNEI.